One TCR beta chain is described in this entry. This specimen comes from a study of blood T cell repertoires in COVID-19. Study background: The United States, Italy and Spain provided the acute and convalescent COVID-19 samples. Nucleic acid was either cDNA or gDNA, and it came from T cells, B-cell-depleted T cells, or PBMCs.

In the authors' workflow: Estimation of nucleated cell counts relied on the amplification of reference gene primers. TCRdb keeps only in-frame clones here, not all; method: immunoSEQ multiplex PCR. The V and J calls and clone size come from that table; D and trimming were worked out from the DNA. The sample holds more than 90,000 clones; 75% to 85% are singletons and the top ten take roughly 9.8%. V lost 3 bases, J lost 2 bases, and 7 bases stayed unmatched. The CDR3 sequence is 15 residues long. Per germline, CDR1 MGHRA and CDR2 YSYEKL. The source material was peripheral blood. The chain is built from TRBV4-1 and TRBJ2-7; 7 bases are a match to TRBD1. The clonotype originates from a woman older than 75 with acute or convalescent COVID-19. CDR3 protein: CASSQGTASPYEQYF. DNA of the CDR3: TGCGCCAGCAGCCAGGGGACAGCCAGTCCCTACGAGCAGTACTTC.